A selection of T cell receptor beta chains follows, all from one sample in a study of blood T cell repertoires in COVID-19. Profiling relied on immunoSEQ multiplex PCR, and the TCRdb table lists in-frame clones only, not all of them. The sample records roughly 80,000 clones, 65% to 85% being singletons. The sequenced sample was peripheral blood. All receptors derive from a man in his sixties with active or convalescent COVID-19. The conserved cysteine and the conserved F or W are not part of the CDR3 here. Each record gives: V gene, CDR3 protein.

TRBV7-2	ASSSRTANEKLF
TRBV14	ASSQDHSGGFTDTQY
TRBV2	ASSPGADRGPRSPLH
TRBV28	ASSSSGTGPYEQY
TRBV9	ASSAGTVLTNEKLF
TRBV19	ASSIGTGREKLF
TRBV18	ASSPPRRNNYGYT
TRBV11-3	ASSPRGGSYNEQF
TRBV30	AWMEGRGTEAF
TRBV4-1	ASSPWTAGELF
TRBV9	ASSVDKARGSKIYGYT
TRBV19	ASSMAGFQETQY
TRBV18	ASSPRAGSSEKLF
TRBV6-5	ASSWDRGNSPF
TRBV9	ASSTRGQFNEQF
TRBV28	ASSTGGDSGNTIY
TRBV25-1	ASSERAGNSPLH
TRBV27	ASSTSRDSSYNEQF
TRBV28	ASSTTGTPTSGN
TRBV6-5	ASRTQGLYQPQH
TRBV5-6	ASSWERQGTGELF
TRBV2	ASSAPGNRGTQY
TRBV7-2	ASSLGLTETQY
TRBV19	ASTGGLYGYT
TRBV6-5	ASSFGADYGYT
TRBV29-1	SVGVYQETQY
TRBV2	ASTTTSYEQY
TRBV25-1	ASSADRGSYNEQF
TRBV19	ASRTSGDTGELF
TRBV2	ASRRLAGAYNEQF
TRBV30	AWMPGGLTTNEKLF
TRBV18	ASSKQGASYNEQF
TRBV2	ASSDIVTGGARYGYT
TRBV12-5	ASEQVDTEAF
TRBV5-1	ASSLQGGADTQY
TRBV21-1	ASTPPGELF
TRBV7-9	ASSFIRGPIPMNTEAF
TRBV6-5	ASSYSREQF
TRBV6-5	ASGRGSSGNTIY
TRBV18	ASSLQTGVNSNQPQH
TRBV27	ASSLGGQGYHEQY
TRBV7-2	ASSFSGPSYEQY
TRBV5-1	ASSLAGKGTGELF
TRBV6-5	ASRDRGRAF
TRBV19	ASSFEQVSGNTIY
TRBV7-8	ASSLVRGGGYT
TRBV28	ASSLGGNSNQPQH
TRBV6-5	ASSYSLTGDTGELF
TRBV6-2/TRBV6-3	ASSYSAGGIQETQY
TRBV12-5	ASGLPGQPLQPQH
TRBV9	ASSIGGPSEQY
TRBV4-3	ASSQVQGDQPQH
TRBV28	ASGPGQGREQY
TRBV4-3	ASSQEAENTEAF
TRBV2	ASSEPSYEEQF
TRBV19	ASKTAGLNSPLH
TRBV16	ASSQQITGTGDYYEQY
TRBV27	ASRRETDTQY